One and the same sample provided the 29 T cell receptor beta chains below, sequenced in a study of CD8+ T cells in alopecia areata. cDNA reverse transcribed from extracted RNA served as the sequencing template. The method was immunoSEQ multiplex PCR; TCRdb's version includes in-frame clones alone and lacks a portion of them. The sample records about 30,000 clones, around two thirds being singletons. The sequenced material came from NKG2D-high CD8+ T cells sorted from blood. These receptors were collected from a human donor with alopecia areata.

The CDR3 DNA reads TGTGCCAGCAAGAGTCTGGGGGAGCAGTACTTC. Encoded protein: CASKSLGEQYF. This chain connects TRBV5-4 to TRBJ2-7; D gene unclear. V was shortened by 6 bases and J by 7 bases, with 11 bases between the two germline ends. This CDR3 region has 11 residues. In germline, CDR1 is SGHNT, CDR2 YYREEE (reference sequence).

The chain couples TRBV5-1 to TRBJ2-5; tentative D call: TRBD2 (5 bases). Germline loops: CDR1 SGHRS, CDR2 YFSETQ. The CDR3 is 13 residues long. V gave up 5 bases and J gave up 0 bases, with 8 bases separating them. CDR3 residues: CASSPGNQETQYF. The CDR3, as DNA: TGCGCCAGCAGTCCGGGGAACCAAGAGACCCAGTACTTC.

The chain couples TRBV4-1 to TRBJ2-7; 10 positions agree with TRBD2. CDR3 length: 16 amino acids. V lost 1 base and J lost 4; bases outside the gene matches: 7. Germline V gene sequence: CDR1 MGHRA, CDR2 YSYEKL. In DNA form, the CDR3 reads TGCGCCAGCAGCCAAGTTCTAGCGGGAGTGGGGTACGAGCAGTACTTC. Translated: CASSQVLAGVGYEQYF.

The gene calls are TRBV30 and TRBJ2-1, with TRBD2 matching 9 bases. CDR1 is GTSNPN, CDR2 SVGIG, per germline (reference sequence). The ends lost 3 bases at V and 3 bases at J; junction bases unmatched: 6. The CDR3 extends over 15 amino acids. CDR3 loop: CAWRGSSGVYNEQFF. The CDR3, as DNA: TGTGCCTGGAGAGGGTCTAGCGGGGTCTACAATGAGCAGTTCTTC.

This chain connects TRBV14 to TRBJ1-1; D not resolved. In germline, CDR1 is SGHDN, CDR2 FVKESK. The CDR3 contains 14 residues. V lost 4 bases and J 1 base, leaving 10 bases between the germline ends. CDR3 nucleotides: TGTGCCAGCAGCCTTCAGGACCCGAACACTGAAGCTTTCTTT. Its protein product is CASSLQDPNTEAFF.

CDR3 bases: TGTGCCAGCAGCAAAGGACTAGCGGTGGACGAGCAGTACTTC. This sequence encodes CASSKGLAVDEQYF. This chain joins TRBV5-4 and TRBJ2-7; TRBD2 agrees at 10 bases. The CDR3 runs to 14 residues. CDR1 SGHNT and CDR2 YYREEE come from the germline V gene (reference sequence). V was pared by 4 bases and J by 5 bases, with 6 bases of the junction left unmatched.

The chain uses TRBV19 and TRBJ2-1, with a possible D match to TRBD2 (7 bases). CDR3 length: 13 residues. V lost 6 bases, J lost 3 bases, and 9 bases lay in between. CDR1 and CDR2 from the germline V gene are LNHDA and SQIVND (reference sequence). CDR3 loop: CASRGGLYNEQFF. In DNA, the CDR3 is TGTGCCAGTAGGGGGGGGCTCTACAATGAGCAGTTCTTC. The whole variable domain, remainder taken from reference TRBV19 and TRBJ2-1, is DGGITQSPKYLFRKEGQNVTLSCEQNLNHDAMYWYRQDPGQGLRLIYYSQIVNDFQKGDIAEGYSVSREKKESFPLTVTSAQKNPTAFYLCASRGGLYNEQFFGPGTRLTVL.

A single count supports this clone. A junction end diverges from the germline sequence, so it may reflect a read error. The chain is built from TRBV28 and TRBJ2-1, with D possibly being TRBD1 (5 bases). Germline values: CDR1 MDHEN, CDR2 SYDVKM. The CDR3 covers 16 residues. CDR3 sequence reads: CASTLNRGQINNEQFF. CDR3 bases: TGTGCCAGCACTTTAAACCGAGGACAAATTAACAATGAGCAGTTCTTC.

This clone appeared a few times. This sequence joins TRBV29-1 and TRBJ1-4, with D possibly being TRBD1 (6 bases). CDR1 is SQVTM, CDR2 ANQGSEA, per germline. The CDR3 sequence is 13 residues long. The V end was cut by 5 bases, the J end by 5 bases, with 12 bases between. CDR3 sequence (DNA): TGCAGCGTTCCCCAGGGGCTGAATGAAAAACTGTTTTTT. Translation: CSVPQGLNEKLFF.

The chain uses TRBV5-6 and TRBJ2-3; possible D gene TRBD2, 5 bases. Trimming shortened V by 4 bases and J by 6 bases, and 21 bases separated the two germline ends. CDR1 and CDR2 from the germline V gene are SGHDT and YYEEEE. The CDR3 covers 16 residues. The CDR3 sequence is CASSVDAGREADTQYF. CDR3 nucleotides: TGTGCCAGCAGCGTAGATGCTGGACGGGAAGCGGATACGCAGTATTTT.

This clone was counted only a few times. The sample carries other DNA sequences with the same CDR3. The V gene is TRBV14, the J gene TRBJ1-1; D not certain. This CDR3 region has 13 residues. The germline V gene has CDR1 SGHDN and CDR2 FVKESK. V was cut by 1 base and J by 5 bases, with 8 bases left in between. The CDR3 loop reads CASSQVSWTEAFF. DNA for the CDR3: TGTGCCAGCAGCCAAGTCTCCTGGACTGAAGCTTTCTTT.

With regard to this clone: A far larger clone is a single base away, which makes a read error likely. V gene TRBV5-6 combines with J gene TRBJ1-5; D gene uncertain. The germline V gene has CDR1 SGHDT and CDR2 YYEEEE. This CDR3 region has 11 residues. Trimming cost V 2 bases and J 7 bases, with 4 bases left between them. The chain's CDR3 is CASSFVQPQHF. The CDR3 DNA sequence: TGTGCCAGCAGCTTTGTCCAGCCCCAGCATTTT.

The rearrangement uses TRBV18 and TRBJ2-1, with 9 nucleotides matching TRBD2. This CDR3 is built from 17 residues. Germline V CDR1 and CDR2: KGHSH, LQKENI. V was pared by 2 bases and J by 1 base, with 6 bases of the junction left unmatched. For the CDR3, the DNA is TGTGCCAGCTCACCAGGCGGGAGGGCCTATTCCTACAATGAGCAGTTCTTC. Its protein product is CASSPGGRAYSYNEQFF.

Here the CDR3 reads CASSYSGQTYEQYF. The CDR3 nucleotides are TGTGCCAGCAGTTACTCCGGGCAGACCTACGAGCAGTACTTC. The genes are TRBV6-5 and TRBJ2-7; D not certain. Germline V gene sequence: CDR1 MNHEY, CDR2 SVGAGI. Deletions cut 0 bases from V and 2 bases from J, with 8 bases between. This CDR3 region has 14 residues.

The rearrangement links TRBV6-5 to TRBJ1-1; 9 bases match TRBD1. The V gene's germline CDR1 is MNHEY and CDR2 SVGAGI. V lost 5 bases, J lost 1 base, and 5 bases stayed unmatched. CDR3 length equals 15 residues. The CDR3 loop reads CASSPQGATNTEAFF. In DNA, the CDR3 is TGTGCCAGCAGTCCACAGGGGGCGACGAACACTGAAGCTTTCTTT.

The chain is built from TRBV10-1 and TRBJ2-1; D is unresolved. This CDR3 has 15 amino acids. From germline, CDR1 is WNHNN and CDR2 SYGVQD (reference sequence). V was cut by 1 base and J by 3 bases, with 10 bases left in between. CDR3 in DNA: TGCGCCAGCAGTGAGTATTACGGATTCTACAATGAGCAGTTCTTC. Residues: CASSEYYGFYNEQFF.

The CDR3 bases are TGTGCCAGCAGCTTACGGGACTTCACAGATACGCAGTATTTT. Translating it yields CASSLRDFTDTQYF. The rearrangement joins TRBV7-2 to TRBJ2-3; D might be TRBD2 (6 bases). The CDR3 is 14 amino acids. Germline V lookup: CDR1 SGHTA, CDR2 FQGNSA. Deletions cut 2 bases from V and 2 bases from J, with 8 bases between.

This chain joins TRBV14 and TRBJ2-7; either TRBD1 or TRBD2 may supply D (5 bases each). Trimming removed 1 base from V and 6 bases from J, with 10 bases in between. The CDR3 covers 13 residues. CDR1 is SGHDN, CDR2 FVKESK, per germline. This CDR3 reads CASSQGRGVEQYF. For the CDR3, the DNA is TGTGCCAGCAGCCAAGGGCGAGGGGTCGAGCAGTACTTC.

J is TRBJ1-1 and V is TRBV19; no reliable D call. CDR1 LNHDA and CDR2 SQIVND come from the germline V gene (reference sequence). The CDR3 extends over 11 amino acids. The germline V and J ends were trimmed by 5 bases and 4 bases, with 5 bases remaining between them. CDR3 nucleotides: TGTGCCAGTAGTGGTCCCACTGAAGCTTTCTTT. This sequence encodes CASSGPTEAFF.

This clone has only a few counts. The rearrangement links TRBV7-9 to TRBJ2-7, with 7 bases fitting TRBD1. The CDR3 spans 14 residues. The V gene end was trimmed by 5 bases and the J gene end by 2 bases; junction bases not matched to a gene: 6. CDR1 is SEHNR and CDR2 is FQNEAQ in the germline V gene (reference sequence). The CDR3 loop reads CASSQGTGAYEQYF. Here the CDR3 DNA reads TGTGCCAGCAGCCAAGGTACAGGGGCCTACGAGCAGTACTTC.

V gene TRBV5-1 combines with J gene TRBJ2-3, with TRBD1 matching over 8 bases. Looked up from germline, CDR1 is SGHRS and CDR2 is YFSETQ. V shed 4 bases and J 0 bases; nucleotides not matched to a gene: 19. The CDR3 runs 20 residues. The CDR3 DNA sequence: TGCGCCAGCAGCCTTACGGCCGAGCAGGGGGCAACCCCTAGCACAGATACGCAGTATTTT. This codes for CASSLTAEQGATPSTDTQYF.

This clone was observed a few times. The CDR3 is CASSYPGSLEREQYF. The CDR3, as DNA: TGTGCCAGCAGCTACCCGGGCTCCTTAGAGCGGGAGCAGTACTTC. The chain links TRBV5-6 to TRBJ2-7; a weak D match, TRBD2 (5 bases). Trimming took off 3 bases at V and 7 bases at J, with 20 bases between the two ends. The CDR3 loop spans 15 amino acids. Looked up from germline, CDR1 is SGHDT and CDR2 is YYEEEE.

In the case of this clone: One end of the junction fails to match germline, which may point to a read error. The chain links TRBV30 to TRBJ1-5; a weak D match, TRBD1 (5 bases). The CDR3 totals 15 residues. Per the germline V gene, CDR1 is GTSNPN and CDR2 is SVGIG (reference sequence). The CDR3 spells CAWSPRGHSNQPRHF. The CDR3 region has the DNA TGTGCCTGGAGCCCCCGGGGCCATAGCAATCAGCCCCGGCATTTT.

The J gene is TRBJ1-1, the V gene TRBV7-9; D is undetermined. The germline gives CDR1 SEHNR, CDR2 FQNEAQ (reference sequence). The CDR3 runs to 16 residues. V shed 1 base and J shed 0 bases, with 12 bases lying between them. This chain's CDR3 is CASSLVAAALNTEAFF. In DNA form, the CDR3 reads TGTGCCAGCAGCTTAGTGGCGGCAGCGTTGAACACTGAAGCTTTCTTT.

This clone has more than one count but fewer than ten. The V gene is TRBV5-1, the J gene TRBJ1-1; 7 nucleotides align to TRBD1. The J segment lost 1 base and the V segment lost 0 bases, leaving 9 bases of the junction unmatched. The germline gives CDR1 SGHRS, CDR2 YFSETQ. The CDR3 totals 17 residues. The CDR3 DNA sequence: TGCGCCAGCAGCTTGGCATCGCCCCAGGGGGAGAACACTGAAGCTTTCTTT. The encoded protein is CASSLASPQGENTEAFF.

The rearrangement joins TRBV12-2 to TRBJ1-5. TRBV12-2 is listed as a pseudogene. This CDR3 contains 15 residues. The CDR3 DNA is TGTGCAAGTCGCTCCGGGACGGACAGCAATCAGCCCCAGCATTTT. Translated: CASRSGTDSNQPQHF.

This chain connects TRBV5-4 to TRBJ2-2; 12 bases align to TRBD1. The CDR3 has 17 amino acids. With 6 bases clipped from V and 6 bases from J, the junction kept 12 bases outside the gene matches. The germline V gene encodes CDR1 SGHNT and CDR2 YYREEE (reference sequence). Here the CDR3 reads CASTRLWDRGQAGELFF. The CDR3 DNA reads TGTGCCAGCACCCGTTTGTGGGACAGGGGGCAAGCCGGGGAGCTGTTTTTT.

V and J are TRBV4-1 and TRBJ2-1, with D perhaps TRBD2 (6 bases). CDR3 length: 15 amino acids. The germline CDR1 and CDR2 sequences are MGHRA and YSYEKL. V dropped 1 base and J dropped 5 bases, with 12 bases sitting between them. Here the CDR3 DNA reads TGCGCCAGCAGCCAAGTCCCATCGGGGGACAATGAGCAGTTCTTC. Amino acid sequence: CASSQVPSGDNEQFF.

Of note for this clone: One end of the junction fails to match germline, which may point to a read error. The chain is built from TRBV5-1 and TRBJ2-5, with D tentatively TRBD2 (6 bases). This CDR3 is built from 15 residues. Germline V gene sequence: CDR1 SGHRS, CDR2 YFSETQ. The chain's CDR3 is CASSLEGVTQETQYF. The CDR3 bases are TGTGCCAGCAGCTTGGAGGGAGTGACCCAAGAGACCCAGTACTTC.